What follows are 13 T cell receptor beta chains derived from one specimen sequenced in a study of cytomegalovirus exposure and HLA in healthy donors. 60 Vbeta and 13 Jbeta primers were used in PCR. The method was immunoSEQ multiplex PCR; TCRdb's version includes in-frame clones alone and lacks a portion of them. The sample lists approximately 130,000 clones, around 77% occurring once. Sequences were obtained from PBMCs. All receptors come from a young man in good health and CMV-seropositive.

This clone has just a few counts. The chain recombines TRBV7-9 with TRBJ2-1, with unresolved D. Trimming pared 4 bases from V and 4 bases from J, leaving 8 bases between. CDR1 is SEHNR, CDR2 FQNEAQ, per germline (reference sequence). This CDR3 region has 13 residues. In nucleotides, the CDR3 is TGTGCCAGCAGCTCAACAGTTTACAATGAGCAGTTCTTC. Its translation is CASSSTVYNEQFF. Drawing the rest from reference TRBV7-9 and TRBJ2-1, the complete variable domain is DTGVSQNPRHKITKRGQNVTFRCDPISEHNRLYWYRQTLGQGPEFLTYFQNEAQLEKSRLLSDRFSAERPKGSFSTLEIQRTEQGDSAMYLCASSSTVYNEQFFGPGTRLTVL.

This chain joins TRBV7-3 and TRBJ2-1; tentatively, D is TRBD2 (6 bases). Trimming left V 3 bases short and J 10 bases short, with 13 bases between. The CDR3 is 13 residues long. The germline CDR1 and CDR2 sequences are SGHTA and FQGTGA. CDR3 loop: CASSFAGTDEQFF. The CDR3 DNA sequence: TGTGCCAGCAGCTTCGCGGGAACGGACGAGCAGTTCTTC.

The CDR3 DNA is TGTGCCAGCCGTGGCGGGGACCATCAGCCCCAGCATTTT. It specifies CASRGGDHQPQHF. The V call is TRBV10-3, the J call TRBJ1-5; possible D gene TRBD1, 5 bases. The CDR3 contains 13 residues. Per germline, CDR1 ENHRY and CDR2 SYGVKD. V was clipped by 10 bases and J by 5 bases, with 15 bases between them.

The rearrangement uses TRBV10-2 and TRBJ2-7; D remains unclear. V lost 3 bases and J 5 bases, leaving 8 bases between the germline ends. The CDR3 has 12 residues. Per germline, CDR1 WSHSY and CDR2 SAAADI. CDR3 sequence (DNA): TGCGCCAGCAGTGAAATCTCGGACGAGCAGTACTTC. Its protein is CASSEISDEQYF.

The chain recombines TRBV7-9 with TRBJ1-1, with 7 bases identical to TRBD1. The CDR3 sequence is 13 residues long. The trim removed 5 bases at V and 3 bases at J, leaving 3 bases unmatched. Germline values: CDR1 SEHNR, CDR2 FQNEAQ (reference sequence). The CDR3 spells CASSRTGDTEAFF. For the CDR3, the DNA is TGTGCCAGCAGCCGGACAGGCGACACTGAAGCTTTCTTT.

J is TRBJ1-5 and V is TRBV6-1; D unresolved. CDR1 is MNHNS and CDR2 is SASEGT in the germline V gene. The V and J ends lost 1 base and 9 bases respectively, with 4 bases between them. This CDR3 has 11 amino acids. In nucleotides, the CDR3 is TGTGCCAGCAGTGAAGTAGTGCCCCAGCATTTT. It yields the protein CASSEVVPQHF.

In regard to this clone: Mismatch with germline at one junction end may stem from a read error. Different DNA sequences within this sample yield the same CDR3. The chain recombines TRBV30 with TRBJ1-5, with a tentative D call TRBD1 (6 bases). This CDR3 region has 22 residues. Germline lookup yields CDR1 GTSNPN and CDR2 SVGIG (reference sequence). The CDR3 bases are TGCGCCTGGAGTGCAAAGGGAGGGAGTGGGGCACCGAGGGGGAATAGCAATCAGCCCCAGCATTTT. This gives the protein CAWSAKGGSGAPRGNSNQPQHF.

The chain links TRBV18 to TRBJ2-3, with 11 bases that match TRBD2. CDR3 size: 14 residues. From germline, CDR1 is KGHSH and CDR2 LQKENI. The V and J ends lost 3 bases and 6 bases, in that order; junction bases with no gene match: 2. The CDR3 is CASSPTSGGDTQYF. The CDR3, as DNA: TGTGCCAGCTCACCCACTAGCGGGGGCGATACGCAGTATTTT.

V usage is TRBV28 and J usage is TRBJ1-2; D call uncertain. With 2 bases removed from V and 0 bases from J, the gap between germline ends came to 10 bases. The CDR3 sequence is 15 residues long. From germline, CDR1 is MDHEN and CDR2 SYDVKM. The CDR3 nucleotides read TGTGCCAGCAGTTTACCCGGGAATACTAACTATGGCTACACCTTC. The encoded protein is CASSLPGNTNYGYTF.

Remarks on this clone: The junction and the germline gene differ at one end; a read error may be behind it. The chain uses TRBV28 and TRBJ2-4, with 9 positions matching TRBD1. Germline-derived CDR1 and CDR2 are MDHEN and SYDVKM. This CDR3 has 16 amino acids. The CDR3 bases are TGTGCCAGCAGTTTTTTGCTAGGACAGGGGCCAAACAGTCAGTACTTC. It codes for CASSFLLGQGPNSQYF.

J is TRBJ1-2 and V is TRBV2; D is unresolved. Germline V gene lookup returns CDR1 SNHLY and CDR2 FYNNEI. The CDR3 length is 15 residues. Trimming left V 4 bases short and J 3 bases short, with 15 bases between. In DNA form, the CDR3 reads TGTGCCAGCAGTGCCCCCTCCAGACAATACTATGGCTACACCTTC. It specifies CASSAPSRQYYGYTF.

This chain links TRBV7-9 with TRBJ2-5, with D maybe TRBD2 (6 bases). The CDR3 loop spans 13 amino acids. The germline CDR1 and CDR2 sequences are SEHNR and FQNEAQ (reference sequence). The V end was cut by 3 bases, the J end by 2 bases, with 7 bases between. CDR3 region: CASSFSGQETQYF. CDR3 DNA sequence: TGTGCCAGCAGCTTTAGCGGACAAGAGACCCAGTACTTC.

With regard to this clone: At one boundary the junction diverges from the germline segment, which might be a read error. Other DNA variants within this sample encode the same CDR3. The genes are TRBV19 and TRBJ2-1; 9 bases align to TRBD2. The CDR3 is made up of 16 amino acids. Germline loops: CDR1 LNHDA, CDR2 SQIVND (reference sequence). CDR3 residues: CASSIKAGGYYNEQFF. In DNA, the CDR3 is TGTGCTAGTAGTATAAAAGCGGGAGGTTACTACAATGAGCAGTTCTTC.